This T cell receptor (beta chain) was sequenced during a study of glioma-infiltrating T cells after dendritic cell vaccination. The CDR3 is 18 residues long. V dropped 1 base and J dropped 0; count of bases not matched to a gene: 10. Per the germline V gene, CDR1 is SGHAT and CDR2 is FQNNGV. The repertoire was sequenced with immunoSEQ multiplex PCR; TCRdb's copy has only in-frame clones and lacks some. The table lists roughly 62,000 clones, roughly four fifths of them singletons. The time point here: after dendritic cell vaccination, including at tumor progression/relapse. The sequence derives from a human donor with glioblastoma. V and J are TRBV11-2 and TRBJ1-2, with 8 bases identical to TRBD1. Here the sequenced sample was blood, taken after dendritic cell vaccination. The CDR3 loop is CASSLGFRGRMANYGYTF. CDR3 sequence (DNA): TGTGCCAGCAGCTTAGGATTCAGGGGGCGAATGGCTAACTATGGCTACACCTTC.